This T cell receptor (beta chain) was profiled in a study of cytomegalovirus exposure and HLA in healthy donors. Findings and caveats of the study: For TCR beta chains, V- and J-gene trimming was later linked to a missense DCLRE1C variant. Based on reports, TCR beta sequences accurately predicted HLA-A and HLA-B alleles for most subjects.

Primers: 60 Vbeta forward and 13 Jbeta reverse. Source study methods: An analysis that came later counted 80 million or so unique TCR beta chains, approximately 10 million shared. Measured with immunoSEQ multiplex PCR; TCRdb has only the in-frame clones, and not every one. The V and J calls and the clone size are those of that table, but D and trimming were determined from the DNA. The table lists about 160,000 clones, less than 90% of them singletons. On this clone: Its antigen is still unknown.

This clonotype was sampled from a man aged 45-65 years in good health and CMV-seropositive. The sample consisted of PBMCs.

CDR3 region: CASLASGSYEQYF. CDR3 DNA: TGTGCCAGCCTGGCTAGCGGGTCCTACGAGCAGTACTTC. This chain joins TRBV28 and TRBJ2-7, with 8 bases aligning to TRBD2. CDR3 length: 13 amino acids. V lost 8 bases to trimming and J lost 1 base; unmatched junction nucleotides: 4. The germline CDR1 and CDR2 sequences are MDHEN and SYDVKM.